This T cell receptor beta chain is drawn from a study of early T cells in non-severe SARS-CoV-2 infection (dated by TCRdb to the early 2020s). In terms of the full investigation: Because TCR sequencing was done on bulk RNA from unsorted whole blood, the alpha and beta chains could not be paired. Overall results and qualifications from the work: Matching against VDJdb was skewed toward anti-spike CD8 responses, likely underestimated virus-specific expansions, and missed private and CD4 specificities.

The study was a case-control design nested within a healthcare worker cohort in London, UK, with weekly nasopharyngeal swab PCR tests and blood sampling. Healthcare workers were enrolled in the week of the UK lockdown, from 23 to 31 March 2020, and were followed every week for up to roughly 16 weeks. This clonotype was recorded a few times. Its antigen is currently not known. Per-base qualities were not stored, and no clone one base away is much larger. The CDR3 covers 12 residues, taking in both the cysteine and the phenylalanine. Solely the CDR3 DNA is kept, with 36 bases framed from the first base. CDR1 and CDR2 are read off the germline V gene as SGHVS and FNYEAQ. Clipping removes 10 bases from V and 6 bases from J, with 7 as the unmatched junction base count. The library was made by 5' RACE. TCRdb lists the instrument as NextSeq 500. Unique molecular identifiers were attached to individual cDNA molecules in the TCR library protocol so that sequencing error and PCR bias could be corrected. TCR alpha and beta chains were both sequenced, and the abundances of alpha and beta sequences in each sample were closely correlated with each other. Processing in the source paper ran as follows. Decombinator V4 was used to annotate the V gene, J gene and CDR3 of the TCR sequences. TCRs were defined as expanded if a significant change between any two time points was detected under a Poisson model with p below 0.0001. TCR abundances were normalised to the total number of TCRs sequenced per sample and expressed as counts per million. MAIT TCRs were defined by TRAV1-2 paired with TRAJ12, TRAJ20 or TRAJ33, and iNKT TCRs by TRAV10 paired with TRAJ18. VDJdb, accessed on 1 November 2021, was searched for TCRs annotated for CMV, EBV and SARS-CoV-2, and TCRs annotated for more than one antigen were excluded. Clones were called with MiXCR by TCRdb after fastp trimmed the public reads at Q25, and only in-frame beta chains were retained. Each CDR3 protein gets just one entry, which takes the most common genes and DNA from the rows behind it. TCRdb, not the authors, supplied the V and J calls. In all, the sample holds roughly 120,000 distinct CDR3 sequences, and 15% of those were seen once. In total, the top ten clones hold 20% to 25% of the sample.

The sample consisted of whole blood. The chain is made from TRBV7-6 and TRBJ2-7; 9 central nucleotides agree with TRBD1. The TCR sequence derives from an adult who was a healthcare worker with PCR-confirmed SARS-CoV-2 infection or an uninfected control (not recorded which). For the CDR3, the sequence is CATPGQGAEQYF. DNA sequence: TGTGCCACCCCGGGACAGGGAGCCGAGCAGTACTTC.